This TCR beta chain derives from a study of technical replicates of blood from a handful of donors. Generated by immunoSEQ multiplex PCR, the TCRdb table keeps only in-frame clones and is missing some. Altogether around 92,000 clones are present, approximately 96% being singletons, with the ten largest covering less than 0.25%. V gave up 6 bases and J gave up 0 bases, with 8 bases separating them. Per germline, CDR1 SEHNR and CDR2 FQNEAQ (reference sequence). This CDR3 region has 14 residues. This TCR was sampled from a human donor in good health. The chain has TRBV7-9 and TRBJ1-4; no clear D. The sample taken for sequencing was T cells isolated from PBMCs. The CDR3 loop is CASSASATNEKLFF. CDR3 in DNA: TGTGCCAGCAGTGCGAGTGCAACTAATGAAAAACTGTTTTTT.